The 18 T cell receptor beta chains below come from one sample, sequenced in a study of control samples from healthy donors and cancer patients. Profiling relied on immunoSEQ multiplex PCR, and the TCRdb table lists in-frame clones only, not all of them. The data contain some 99,000 clones, roughly 89% of them seen just once; the ten biggest clones take up around 17%. Sequenced input: blood. The origin of the receptors is a woman between 45 and 60 years old in good health.

This chain connects TRBV30 to TRBJ2-7; D may be TRBD1 (6 bases). Germline-derived CDR1 and CDR2 are GTSNPN and SVGIG (reference sequence). The CDR3 spans 17 residues. Trimming stripped 2 bases from V and 3 bases from J, with 23 bases between. DNA of the CDR3: TGTGCCTGGAGTAACCATCAATATCAAGACAGGAGCTACGAGCAGTACGTC. Its protein is CAWSNHQYQDRSYEQYV.

The chain carries TRBV23-1 and TRBJ2-5; D is perhaps TRBD1 (5 bases). TRBV23-1 is assigned to the ORF class and has an uncertain function. This CDR3 region has 16 residues. V was clipped by 7 bases and J by 5 bases, with 23 bases between them. CDR3 protein: CASTSMGLFRKETQYF. The CDR3 bases are TGCGCCAGCACCAGTATGGGGCTTTTCAGGAAGGAGACCCAGTACTTC.

J is TRBJ1-4 and V is TRBV11-2; the D gene is possibly TRBD1 (6 bases). There are 14 residues in the CDR3. The germline gives CDR1 SGHAT, CDR2 FQNNGV. Trimming removed 5 bases at V and 2 bases at J, with 9 bases between. CDR3 region: CASSLGGTNEKLFF. The CDR3 nucleotides are TGTGCCAGCAGCCTAGGGGGTACTAATGAAAAACTGTTTTTT.

The V gene is TRBV5-4, the J gene TRBJ2-6; D unclear. CDR1 and CDR2 from the germline V gene are SGHNT and YYREEE (reference sequence). The CDR3 is 15 residues long. V shed 1 base and J shed 4 bases, with 9 bases lying between them. CDR3 amino acids: CASSLMGTGANVLTF. As DNA, the CDR3 is TGTGCCAGCAGCTTGATGGGAACCGGGGCCAACGTCCTGACTTTC.

This clone has just one count. V and J are TRBV10-3 and TRBJ2-1, with D perhaps matching TRBD1 (6 bases). This CDR3 has 18 amino acids. Germline V gives CDR1 ENHRY, CDR2 SYGVKD. Trimming took 6 bases from V and 4 from J, leaving 25 bases between them. CDR3 loop: CAIRKGSGTPRNYNEQFF. CDR3 DNA: TGTGCCATCAGGAAGGGGTCCGGGACACCTAGAAATTACAATGAGCAGTTCTTC.

V gene TRBV7-9 combines with J gene TRBJ2-7; D gene ambiguous. Germline CDR1 and CDR2: SEHNR and FQNEAQ (reference sequence). The CDR3 extends over 11 amino acids. V shed 5 bases and J shed 3 bases, with 5 bases lying between them. CDR3 sequence: CASSPNYEQYF. In DNA form, the CDR3 reads TGTGCCAGCAGCCCGAACTACGAGCAGTACTTC.

The V call is TRBV24-1, the J call TRBJ2-3; the match to TRBD2 covers 7 bases. V lost 4 bases, J lost 2 bases, and 5 bases stayed unmatched. The CDR3 has 15 amino acids. CDR1 KGHDR and CDR2 SFDVKD come from the germline V gene. CDR3 sequence: CATSEGLAVTDTQYF. The CDR3 DNA reads as TGTGCCACCAGTGAGGGGCTAGCGGTCACAGATACGCAGTATTTT.

The V call is TRBV5-1, the J call TRBJ1-6; D is possibly TRBD1 (6 bases). The V end lost 0 bases, the J end lost 8 bases, and 12 bases lay between the germline ends. The CDR3 runs to 15 residues. In germline, CDR1 is SGHRS, CDR2 YFSETQ. CDR3 residues: CASSLERGAYSPLHF. For the CDR3, the DNA is TGCGCCAGCAGCTTGGAGCGGGGGGCCTATTCACCCCTCCACTTT. The full variable domain, its missing parts supplied by reference TRBV5-1 and TRBJ1-6, is KAGVTQTPRYLIKTRGQQVTLSCSPISGHRSVSWYQQTPGQGLQFLFEYFSETQRNKGNFPGRFSGRQFSNSRSEMNVSTLELGDSALYLCASSLERGAYSPLHFGNGTRLTVT.

This clone is a singleton in its sample. The rearrangement joins TRBV30 to TRBJ2-1, with 10 positions matching TRBD1. The trim removed 6 bases at V and 2 bases at J, leaving 4 bases unmatched. The germline gives CDR1 GTSNPN, CDR2 SVGIG (reference sequence). The CDR3 has 14 residues. As DNA, the CDR3 is TGTGCCTGTCCAGGACAGGGGGCCTACAATGAGCAGTTCTTC. Protein sequence: CACPGQGAYNEQFF. Using reference TRBV30 and TRBJ2-1 for the parts outside the CDR3, the full variable domain is SQTIHQWPATLVQPVGSPLSLECTVEGTSNPNLYWYRQAAGRGLQLLFYSVGIGQISSEVPQNLSASRPQDRQFILSSKKLLLSDSGFYLCACPGQGAYNEQFFGPGTRLTVL.

The chain is built from TRBV6-5 and TRBJ1-1; no reliable D call. The CDR3 contains 13 residues. V lost 6 bases to trimming and J lost 3 bases, with 11 bases between them. The germline V gene has CDR1 MNHEY and CDR2 SVGAGI. CDR3 sequence (DNA): TGTGCCAGCAGCCCCGTTTTGGACACTGAAGCTTTCTTT. It codes for CASSPVLDTEAFF.

In DNA, the CDR3 is TGTGCCAGCAGCTTGGACCCGGGACAGGGGGCTTGGGGCTACACCTTC. Its translation is CASSLDPGQGAWGYTF. This chain joins TRBV5-4 and TRBJ1-2; 12 bases map to TRBD1. Per germline, CDR1 SGHNT and CDR2 YYREEE (reference sequence). The CDR3 runs 16 residues. J was trimmed by 8 bases and V by 0 bases; bases with no gene match: 8.

This chain uses TRBV29-1 with TRBJ1-3; D possibly corresponds to TRBD1 (6 bases). Germline CDR1 SQVTM, CDR2 ANQGSEA. V lost 1 base and J 0 bases, leaving 13 bases between the germline ends. This CDR3 has 16 amino acids. The CDR3 DNA follows: TGCAGCGTTGAAGGGGCGGGGGCGAACTCTGGAAACACCATATATTTT. Protein product: CSVEGAGANSGNTIYF.

The CDR3 spells CASRGLAGILAKNIQYF. The DNA for the CDR3 is TGTGCCAGCAGAGGACTAGCCGGTATTCTAGCCAAAAACATTCAGTACTTC. The chain uses TRBV11-2 and TRBJ2-4; 8 bases are shared with TRBD2. Germline values: CDR1 SGHAT, CDR2 FQNNGV. Germline trimming cut 6 bases from V and 0 bases from J; bases unmatched to any gene: 10. This CDR3 is 17 amino acids long.

The chain links TRBV5-4 to TRBJ2-7; TRBD2 might be the D (6 bases). The germline V and J ends were trimmed by 1 base and 3 bases, with 8 bases remaining between them. This CDR3 is built from 13 residues. Germline V lookup: CDR1 SGHNT, CDR2 YYREEE (reference sequence). CDR3 region: CASSLREDYEQYF. In DNA form, the CDR3 reads TGTGCCAGCAGCTTGAGGGAGGACTACGAGCAGTACTTC.

This clone was detected a few times. CDR3 loop: CASSQSPAEVYNEQFF. In DNA form, the CDR3 reads TGCGCCAGCAGCCAATCCCCAGCGGAAGTGTACAATGAGCAGTTCTTC. V gene TRBV4-1 combines with J gene TRBJ2-1; D possibly corresponds to TRBD2 (5 bases). Germline CDR1 reads MGHRA; CDR2 reads YSYEKL. V gave up 2 bases and J gave up 4 bases, with 15 bases separating them. The CDR3 is 16 amino acids.

The chain joins TRBV5-1 to TRBJ2-3, with 8 bases matching TRBD2. This CDR3 spans 16 amino acids. With 2 bases clipped from V and 3 bases from J, the junction kept 8 bases outside the gene matches. The germline CDR1 and CDR2 sequences are SGHRS and YFSETQ. The CDR3 reads CASSLSGGLVTDTQYF. The CDR3 bases are TGCGCCAGCAGCTTATCGGGGGGACTAGTTACAGATACGCAGTATTTT.

The chain combines TRBV7-6 with TRBJ2-3; weak D call: TRBD2 (5 bases). Looked up from germline, CDR1 is SGHVS and CDR2 is FNYEAQ. V was shortened by 5 bases and J by 4 bases, with 19 bases between the two germline ends. The CDR3 covers 16 residues. CDR3 DNA: TGTGCCAGCAGCGAAAACCTGGAGGATTTATCAGATACGCAGTATTTT. This codes for CASSENLEDLSDTQYF.

The chain combines TRBV29-1 with TRBJ2-1; no clear D gene. The germline V gene encodes CDR1 SQVTM and CDR2 ANQGSEA. The V end lost 3 bases, the J end lost 6 bases, and 3 bases lay between the germline ends. The CDR3 is 10 residues long. CDR3 residues: CSVDANEQFF. The CDR3 region has the DNA TGCAGCGTTGATGCCAATGAGCAGTTCTTC.